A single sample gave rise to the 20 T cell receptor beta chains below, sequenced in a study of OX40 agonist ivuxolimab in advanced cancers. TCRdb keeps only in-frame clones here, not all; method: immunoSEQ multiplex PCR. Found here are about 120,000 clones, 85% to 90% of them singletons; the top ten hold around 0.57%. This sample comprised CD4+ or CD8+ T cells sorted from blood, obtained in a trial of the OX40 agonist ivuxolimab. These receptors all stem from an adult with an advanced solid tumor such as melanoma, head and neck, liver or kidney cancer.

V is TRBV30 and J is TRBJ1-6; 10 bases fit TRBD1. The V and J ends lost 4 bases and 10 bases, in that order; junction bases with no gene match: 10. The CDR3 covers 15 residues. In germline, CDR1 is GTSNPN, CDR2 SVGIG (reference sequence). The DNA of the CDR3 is TGTGCCTGGACCGGGACAGGGGAAGGAAGATCACCCCTCCACTTT. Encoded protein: CAWTGTGEGRSPLHF.

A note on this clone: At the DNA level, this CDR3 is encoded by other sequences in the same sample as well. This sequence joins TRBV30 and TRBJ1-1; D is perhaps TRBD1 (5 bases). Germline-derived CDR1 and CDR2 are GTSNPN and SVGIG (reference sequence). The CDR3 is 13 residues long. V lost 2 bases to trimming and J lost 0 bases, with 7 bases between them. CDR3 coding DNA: TGTGCCTGGAGTCAGGGTCTGAACACTGAAGCTTTCTTT. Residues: CAWSQGLNTEAFF.

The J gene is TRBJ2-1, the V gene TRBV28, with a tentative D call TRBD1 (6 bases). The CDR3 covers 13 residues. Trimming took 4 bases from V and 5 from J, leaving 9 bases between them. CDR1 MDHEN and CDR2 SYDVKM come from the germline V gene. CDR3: CASSSGQNNEQFF. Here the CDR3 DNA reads TGTGCCAGCAGTTCCGGACAGAACAATGAGCAGTTCTTC.

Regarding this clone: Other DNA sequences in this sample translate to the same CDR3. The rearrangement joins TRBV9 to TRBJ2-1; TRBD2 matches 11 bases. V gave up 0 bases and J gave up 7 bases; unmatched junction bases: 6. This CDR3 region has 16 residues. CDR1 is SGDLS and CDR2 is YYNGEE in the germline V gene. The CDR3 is CASSVGEGLAANEQFF. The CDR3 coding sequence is TGTGCCAGCAGCGTAGGGGAGGGACTAGCGGCTAATGAGCAGTTCTTC.

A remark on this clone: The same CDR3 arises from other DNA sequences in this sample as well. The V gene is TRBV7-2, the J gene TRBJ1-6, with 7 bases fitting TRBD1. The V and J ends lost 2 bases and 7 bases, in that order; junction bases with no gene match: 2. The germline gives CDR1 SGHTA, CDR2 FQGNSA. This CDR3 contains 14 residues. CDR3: CASSLNRGNSPLHF. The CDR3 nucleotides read TGTGCCAGCAGCTTAAACAGGGGCAATTCACCCCTCCACTTT. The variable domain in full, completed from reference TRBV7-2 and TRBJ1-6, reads GAGVSQSPSNKVTEKGKDVELRCDPISGHTALYWYRQSLGQGLEFLIYFQGNSAPDKSGLPSDRFSAERTGGSVSTLTIQRTQQEDSAVYLCASSLNRGNSPLHFGNGTRLTVT.

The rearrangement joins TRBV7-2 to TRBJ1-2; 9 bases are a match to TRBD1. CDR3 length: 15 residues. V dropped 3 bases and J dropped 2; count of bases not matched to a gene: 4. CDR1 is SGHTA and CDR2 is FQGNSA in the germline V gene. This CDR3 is CASSFRTGANYGYTF. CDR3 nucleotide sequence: TGTGCCAGCAGCTTCCGGACAGGGGCCAACTATGGCTACACCTTC.

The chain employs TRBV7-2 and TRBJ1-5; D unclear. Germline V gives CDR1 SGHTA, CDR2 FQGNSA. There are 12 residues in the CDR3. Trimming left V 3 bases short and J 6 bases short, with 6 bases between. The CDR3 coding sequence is TGTGCCAGCAGCTTTTTTGGTCAGCCCCAGCATTTT. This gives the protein CASSFFGQPQHF.

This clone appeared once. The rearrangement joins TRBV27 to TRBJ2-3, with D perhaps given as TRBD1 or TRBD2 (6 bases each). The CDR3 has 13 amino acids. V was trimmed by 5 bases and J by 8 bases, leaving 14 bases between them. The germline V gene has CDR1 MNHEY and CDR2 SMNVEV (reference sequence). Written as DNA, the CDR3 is TGTGCCAGCAGTCTAGGGTGGGGGGCTACGCAGTATTTT. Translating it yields CASSLGWGATQYF.

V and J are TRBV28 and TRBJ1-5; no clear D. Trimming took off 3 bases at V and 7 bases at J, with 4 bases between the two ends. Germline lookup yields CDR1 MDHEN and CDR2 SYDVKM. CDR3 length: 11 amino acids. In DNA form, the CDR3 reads TGTGCCAGCAGTTTGAGACAGCCCCAGCATTTT. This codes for CASSLRQPQHF.

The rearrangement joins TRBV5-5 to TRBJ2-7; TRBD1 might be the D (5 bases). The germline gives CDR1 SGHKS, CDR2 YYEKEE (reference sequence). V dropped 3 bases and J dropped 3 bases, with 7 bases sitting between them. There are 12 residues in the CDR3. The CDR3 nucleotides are TGTGCCAGCAGCTCGGACATCTACGAGCAGTACTTC. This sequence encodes CASSSDIYEQYF.

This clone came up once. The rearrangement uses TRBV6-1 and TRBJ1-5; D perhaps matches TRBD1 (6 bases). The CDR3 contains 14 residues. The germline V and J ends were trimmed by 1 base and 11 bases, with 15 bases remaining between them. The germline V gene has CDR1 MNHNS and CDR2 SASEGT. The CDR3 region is CASSEEGGRRTQHF. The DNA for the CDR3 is TGTGCCAGCAGTGAAGAAGGGGGGCGGCGGACCCAGCATTTT.

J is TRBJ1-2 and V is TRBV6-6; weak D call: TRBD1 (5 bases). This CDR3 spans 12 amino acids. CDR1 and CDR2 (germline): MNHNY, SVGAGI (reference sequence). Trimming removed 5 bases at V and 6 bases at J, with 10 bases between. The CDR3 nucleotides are TGTGCCAGCAGTGGGACGGTGGATGGCTACACCTTC. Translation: CASSGTVDGYTF.

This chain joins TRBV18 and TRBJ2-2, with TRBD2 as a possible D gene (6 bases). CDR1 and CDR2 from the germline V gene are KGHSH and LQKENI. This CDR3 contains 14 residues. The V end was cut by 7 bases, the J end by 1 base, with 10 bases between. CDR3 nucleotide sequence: TGTGCCAGCTTGCCGGGAGAGAACACCGGGGAGCTGTTTTTT. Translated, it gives CASLPGENTGELFF.

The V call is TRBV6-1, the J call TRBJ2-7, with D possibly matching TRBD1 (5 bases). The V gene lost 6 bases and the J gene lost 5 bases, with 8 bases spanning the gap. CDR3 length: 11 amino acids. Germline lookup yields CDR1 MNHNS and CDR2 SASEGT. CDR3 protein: CASSRANEQYF. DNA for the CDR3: TGTGCCAGCAGCAGGGCAAACGAGCAGTACTTC.

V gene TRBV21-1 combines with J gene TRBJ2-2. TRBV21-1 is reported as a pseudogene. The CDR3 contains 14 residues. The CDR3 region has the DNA TGTGCCAGCAGCGCCGGGGCAAGAGGCGGGGAGCTGTTTTTT. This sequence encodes CASSAGARGGELFF.

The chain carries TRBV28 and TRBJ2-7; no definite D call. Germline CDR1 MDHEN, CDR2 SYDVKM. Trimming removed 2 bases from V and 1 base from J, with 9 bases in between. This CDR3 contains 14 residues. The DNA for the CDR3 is TGTGCCAGCAGTTTACAGGCCCTTTCCTACGAGCAGTACTTC. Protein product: CASSLQALSYEQYF.

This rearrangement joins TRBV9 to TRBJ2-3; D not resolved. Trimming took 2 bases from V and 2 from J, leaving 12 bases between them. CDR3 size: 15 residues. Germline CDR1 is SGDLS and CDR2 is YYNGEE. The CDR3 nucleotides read TGTGCCAGCAGCGTTGCCGGGCGTTCCACAGATACGCAGTATTTT. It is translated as CASSVAGRSTDTQYF.

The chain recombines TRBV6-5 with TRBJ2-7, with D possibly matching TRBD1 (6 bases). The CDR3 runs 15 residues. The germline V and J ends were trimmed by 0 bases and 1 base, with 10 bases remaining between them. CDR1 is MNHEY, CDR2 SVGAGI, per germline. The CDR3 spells CASSYSAGVSYEQYF. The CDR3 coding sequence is TGTGCCAGCAGTTACTCGGCAGGGGTTTCCTACGAGCAGTACTTC.

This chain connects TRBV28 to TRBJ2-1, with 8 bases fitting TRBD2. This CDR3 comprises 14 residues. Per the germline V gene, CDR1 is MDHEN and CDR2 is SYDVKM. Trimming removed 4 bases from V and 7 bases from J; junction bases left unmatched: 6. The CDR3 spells CASSSGGVGNEQFF. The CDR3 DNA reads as TGTGCCAGCAGTTCGGGGGGGGTCGGGAATGAGCAGTTCTTC.

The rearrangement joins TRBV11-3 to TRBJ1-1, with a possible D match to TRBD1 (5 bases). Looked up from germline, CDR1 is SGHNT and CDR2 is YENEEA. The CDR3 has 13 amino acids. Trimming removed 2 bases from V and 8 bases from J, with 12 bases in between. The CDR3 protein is CASSLISGTEAFF. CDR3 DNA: TGTGCCAGCAGCTTAATTAGCGGGACGGAAGCTTTCTTT.